A selection of T cell receptor beta chains follows, all from one sample in a study of radiation and T cells in renal cell carcinoma. The repertoire was sequenced with immunoSEQ multiplex PCR; TCRdb's copy has only in-frame clones and lacks some. Of 100,000 to 150,000 clones listed, 85% to 90% are singletons. The input for sequencing was blood, taken from a patient whose treatment included radiotherapy and nephrectomy. The receptors here all came from a woman between 65 and 79 years old with renal cell carcinoma. Both conserved end residues are part of each CDR3. Fields, in order: clone size, J gene, D gene, V gene, CDR3 protein, CDR3 DNA. A D gene is named only where the DNA matches it firmly. Only part of the rows carry a size: once, few, many, or a class if the clone is expanded.

size: once
J: TRBJ1-1
D: NA
V: TRBV20-1
CDR3: CSASGNTEAFF
DNA: TGCAGTGCTAGTGGGAACACTGAAGCTTTCTTT

size: NA
J: TRBJ2-7
D: TRBD2
V: TRBV6-5
CDR3: CASSRGEGYEQYF
DNA: TGTGCCAGCAGCCGTGGGGAGGGTTACGAGCAGTACTTC

size: NA
J: TRBJ1-4
D: NA
V: TRBV4-3
CDR3: CASSQGSGTNEKLFF
DNA: TGCGCCAGCAGCCAAGGTTCGGGGACTAATGAAAAACTGTTTTTT

size: NA
J: TRBJ1-2
D: TRBD1
V: TRBV7-2
CDR3: CASSLGDRVSNYGYTF
DNA: TGTGCCAGCAGCTTAGGGGACAGGGTTTCTAACTATGGCTACACCTTC

size: NA
J: TRBJ1-2
D: NA
V: TRBV11-2
CDR3: CASSPTGYGYTF
DNA: TGTGCCAGCAGCCCGACTGGGTATGGCTACACCTTC

size: NA
J: TRBJ2-2
D: NA
V: TRBV18
CDR3: CASSPLPQGNRDTGELFF
DNA: TGTGCCAGCTCACCCCTCCCACAGGGAAATAGGGACACCGGGGAGCTGTTTTTT

size: NA
J: TRBJ1-2
D: TRBD1
V: TRBV28
CDR3: CASTLGTVNYGYTF
DNA: TGTGCCAGCACCTTGGGGACAGTGAACTATGGCTACACCTTC

size: NA
J: TRBJ2-7
D: NA
V: TRBV11-3
CDR3: CASSLVGGKGYEQYF
DNA: TGTGCCAGCAGCTTAGTAGGGGGGAAAGGGTACGAGCAGTACTTC

size: NA
J: TRBJ1-2
D: NA
V: TRBV7-3
CDR3: CASSLTGKANYGYTF
DNA: TGTGCCAGCAGCTTAACCGGGAAAGCGAACTATGGCTACACCTTC

size: NA
J: TRBJ1-6
D: NA
V: TRBV30
CDR3: CAWSIQSFYNSPLHF
DNA: TGTGCCTGGAGCATACAGTCTTTTTATAATTCACCCCTCCACTTT

size: NA
J: TRBJ2-2
D: NA
V: TRBV7-9
CDR3: CASTLSVLGTGELFF
DNA: TGTGCCAGCACCTTGAGCGTCTTGGGCACCGGGGAGCTGTTTTTT

size: once
J: TRBJ1-2
D: NA
V: TRBV5-1
CDR3: CASSLGQGGYGYTF
DNA: TGCGCCAGCAGCTTGGGCCAGGGTGGCTATGGCTACACCTTC

size: NA
J: TRBJ2-3
D: NA
V: TRBV7-6
CDR3: CASSLGLAGDTQYF
DNA: TGTGCCAGCAGCTTAGGACTCGCGGGAGATACGCAGTATTTT

size: NA
J: TRBJ2-3
D: NA
V: TRBV19
CDR3: CASSTPWRSTDTQYF
DNA: TGTGCCAGTAGTACCCCCTGGCGTTCCACAGATACGCAGTATTTT

size: NA
J: TRBJ1-4
D: NA
V: TRBV5-1
CDR3: CASSLGQVEKLFF
DNA: TGCGCCAGCAGCTTGGGACAGGTCGAAAAACTGTTTTTT